This T cell receptor beta chain was captured by sequencing in a study of OX40 agonist ivuxolimab in advanced cancers. Study-level findings and limits: Specificity for antigen went undetermined in the expanded peripheral T cells.

This clone was recorded only once. Its antigen is not known. The CDR3 consists of 14 residues. V shed 2 bases and J shed 0 bases, with 4 bases lying between them. CDR1 and CDR2 from the germline V gene are MNHEY and SVGAGI. TCRdb keeps only in-frame clones here, not all; method: immunoSEQ multiplex PCR. The sample has 90,000 to 95,000 clones; about 90% are singletons. The sequence was collected from an adult with an advanced solid tumor such as melanoma, head and neck, liver or kidney cancer. This chain joins TRBV6-5 and TRBJ1-4, with unresolved D. The sequenced sample was CD4+ or CD8+ T cells sorted from blood, obtained in a trial of the OX40 agonist ivuxolimab. The CDR3 is CASSYRATNEKLFF. CDR3 bases: TGTGCCAGCAGTTACAGGGCAACTAATGAAAAACTGTTTTTT.